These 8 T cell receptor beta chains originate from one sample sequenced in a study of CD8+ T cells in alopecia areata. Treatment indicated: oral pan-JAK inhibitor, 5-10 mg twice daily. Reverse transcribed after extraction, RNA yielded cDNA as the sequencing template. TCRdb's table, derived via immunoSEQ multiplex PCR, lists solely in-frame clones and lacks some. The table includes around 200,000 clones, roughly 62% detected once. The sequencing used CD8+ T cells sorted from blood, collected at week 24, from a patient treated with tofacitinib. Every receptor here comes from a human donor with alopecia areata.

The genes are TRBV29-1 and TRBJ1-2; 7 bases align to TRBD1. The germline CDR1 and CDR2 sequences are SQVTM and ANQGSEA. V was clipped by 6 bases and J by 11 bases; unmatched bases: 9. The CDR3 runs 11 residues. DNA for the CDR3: TGCAGCGTGCCAAGACAGGGAGGGTACACCTTC. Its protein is CSVPRQGGYTF.

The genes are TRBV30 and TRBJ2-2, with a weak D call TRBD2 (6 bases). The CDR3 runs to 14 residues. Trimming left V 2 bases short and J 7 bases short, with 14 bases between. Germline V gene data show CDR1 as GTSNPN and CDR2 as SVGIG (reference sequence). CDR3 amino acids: CAWSPGLSVGELFF. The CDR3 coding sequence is TGTGCCTGGAGTCCTGGACTATCGGTCGGGGAGCTGTTTTTT.

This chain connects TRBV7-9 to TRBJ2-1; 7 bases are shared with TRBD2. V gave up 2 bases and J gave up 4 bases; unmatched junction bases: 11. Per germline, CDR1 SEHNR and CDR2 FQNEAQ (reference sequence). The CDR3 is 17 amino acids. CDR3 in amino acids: CASSLRIGASGYNEQFF. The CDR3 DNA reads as TGTGCCAGCAGCTTAAGGATAGGGGCTAGCGGATACAATGAGCAGTTCTTC. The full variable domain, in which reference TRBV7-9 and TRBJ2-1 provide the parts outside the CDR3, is DTGVSQNPRHKITKRGQNVTFRCDPISEHNRLYWYRQTLGQGPEFLTYFQNEAQLEKSRLLSDRFSAERPKGSFSTLEIQRTEQGDSAMYLCASSLRIGASGYNEQFFGPGTRLTVL.

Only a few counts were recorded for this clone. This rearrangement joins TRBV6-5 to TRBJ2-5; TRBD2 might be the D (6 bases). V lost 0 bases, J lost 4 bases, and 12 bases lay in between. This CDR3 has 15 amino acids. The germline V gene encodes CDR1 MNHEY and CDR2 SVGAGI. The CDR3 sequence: CASSYSFGGGETQYF. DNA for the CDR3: TGTGCCAGCAGTTACTCGTTCGGGGGTGGAGAGACCCAGTACTTC.

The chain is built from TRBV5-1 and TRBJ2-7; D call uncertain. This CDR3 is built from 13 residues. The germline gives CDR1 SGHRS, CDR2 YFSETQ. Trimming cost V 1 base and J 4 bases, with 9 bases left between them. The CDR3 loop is CASSLSRAYEQYF. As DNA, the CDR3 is TGCGCCAGCAGCTTGTCAAGGGCTTACGAGCAGTACTTC. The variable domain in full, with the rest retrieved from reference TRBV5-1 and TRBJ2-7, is KAGVTQTPRYLIKTRGQQVTLSCSPISGHRSVSWYQQTPGQGLQFLFEYFSETQRNKGNFPGRFSGRQFSNSRSEMNVSTLELGDSALYLCASSLSRAYEQYFGPGTRLTVT.

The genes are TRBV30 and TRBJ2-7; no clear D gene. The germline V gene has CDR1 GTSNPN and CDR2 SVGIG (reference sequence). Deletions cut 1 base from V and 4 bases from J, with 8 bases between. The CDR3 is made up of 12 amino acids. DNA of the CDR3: TGTGCCTGGAGTGGGCCCGCGTACGAGCAGTACTTC. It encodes CAWSGPAYEQYF.

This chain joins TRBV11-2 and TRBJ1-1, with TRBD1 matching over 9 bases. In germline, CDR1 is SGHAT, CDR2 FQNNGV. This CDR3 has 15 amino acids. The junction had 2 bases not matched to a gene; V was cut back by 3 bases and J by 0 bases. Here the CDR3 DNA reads TGTGCCAGCAGCTTCGGGACAGGGTTGAACACTGAAGCTTTCTTT. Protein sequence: CASSFGTGLNTEAFF.

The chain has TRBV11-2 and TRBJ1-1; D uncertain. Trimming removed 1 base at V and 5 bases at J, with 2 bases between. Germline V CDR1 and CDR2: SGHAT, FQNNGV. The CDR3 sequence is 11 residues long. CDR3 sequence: CASSLVTEAFF. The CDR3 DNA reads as TGTGCCAGCAGCTTAGTTACTGAAGCTTTCTTT.